The next 2 T cell receptor beta chains were all read from a single sample in a study of T cell responses to AZD1222 COVID-19 vaccine. The protocol was immunoSEQ multiplex PCR, while the TCRdb copy is restricted to in-frame clones and leaves out a portion. The data contain approximately 260,000 clones, approximately 93% of them singletons. The sequencing here drew on peripheral blood, taken on day 0 of AZD1222 vaccination. These receptors were collected from an adult in good health.

The genes are TRBV3-1 (or the pseudogene TRBV3-2) and TRBJ1-6; 7 bases are shared with TRBD1. Looked up from germline, CDR1 is LGHDT and CDR2 is YNNKEL (reference sequence). J was trimmed by 8 bases and V by 4 bases; bases with no gene match: 5. This CDR3 is built from 14 residues. CDR3 coding DNA: TGTGCCAGCAGCCCGACAGGGATTTATTCACCCCTCCACTTT. It is translated as CASSPTGIYSPLHF.

The chain couples TRBV28 to TRBJ1-2; D gene uncertain. Trimming left V 1 base short and J 2 bases short, with 14 bases between. CDR1 is MDHEN, CDR2 SYDVKM, per germline. This CDR3 comprises 16 residues. As DNA, the CDR3 is TGTGCCAGCAGTTTATACACCACGAAGTTAAACTATGGCTACACCTTC. Its protein is CASSLYTTKLNYGYTF.